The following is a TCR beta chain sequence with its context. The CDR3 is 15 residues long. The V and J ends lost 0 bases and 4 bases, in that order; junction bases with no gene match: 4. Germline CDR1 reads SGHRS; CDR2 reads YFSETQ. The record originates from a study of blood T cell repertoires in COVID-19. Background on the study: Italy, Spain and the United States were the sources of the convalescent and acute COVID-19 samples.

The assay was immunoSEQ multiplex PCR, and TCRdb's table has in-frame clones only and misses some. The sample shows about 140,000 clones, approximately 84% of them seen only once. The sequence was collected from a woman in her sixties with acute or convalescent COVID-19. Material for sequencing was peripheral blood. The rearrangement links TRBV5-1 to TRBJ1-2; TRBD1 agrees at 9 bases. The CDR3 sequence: CASSLEQGAGYGYTF. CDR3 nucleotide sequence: TGCGCCAGCAGCTTGGAACAGGGGGCTGGCTATGGCTACACCTTC.